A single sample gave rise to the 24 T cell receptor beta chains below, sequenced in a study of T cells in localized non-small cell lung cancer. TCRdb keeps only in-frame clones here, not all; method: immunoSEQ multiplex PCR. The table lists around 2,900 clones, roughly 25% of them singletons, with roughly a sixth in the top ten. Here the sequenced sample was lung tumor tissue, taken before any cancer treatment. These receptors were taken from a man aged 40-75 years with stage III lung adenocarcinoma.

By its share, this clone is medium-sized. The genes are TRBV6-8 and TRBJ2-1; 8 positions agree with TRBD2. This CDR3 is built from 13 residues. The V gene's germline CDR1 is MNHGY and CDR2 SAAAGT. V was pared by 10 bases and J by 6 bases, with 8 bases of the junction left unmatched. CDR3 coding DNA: TGTGCCACCGAGAAGACTAGCGTCAATGAGCAGTTCTTC. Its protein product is CATEKTSVNEQFF.

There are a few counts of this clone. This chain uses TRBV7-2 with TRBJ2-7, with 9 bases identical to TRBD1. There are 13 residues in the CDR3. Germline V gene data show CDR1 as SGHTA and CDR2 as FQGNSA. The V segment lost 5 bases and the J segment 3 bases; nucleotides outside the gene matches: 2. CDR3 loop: CASSTGQGYEQYF. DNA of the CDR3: TGTGCCAGCAGCACGGGACAGGGCTACGAGCAGTACTTC.

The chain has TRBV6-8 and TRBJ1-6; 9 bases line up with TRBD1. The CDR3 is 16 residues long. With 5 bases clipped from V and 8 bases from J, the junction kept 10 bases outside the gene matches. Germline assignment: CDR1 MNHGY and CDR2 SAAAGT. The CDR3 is CASSGQGWGRDSPLHF. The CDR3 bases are TGTGCCAGCAGTGGACAGGGGTGGGGTCGGGATTCACCCCTCCACTTT.

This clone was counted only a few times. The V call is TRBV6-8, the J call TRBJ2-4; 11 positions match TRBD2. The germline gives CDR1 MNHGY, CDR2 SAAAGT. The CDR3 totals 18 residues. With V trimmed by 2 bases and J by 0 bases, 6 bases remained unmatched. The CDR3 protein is CASSYGLAGGLAKNIQYF. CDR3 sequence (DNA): TGTGCCAGCAGTTACGGGCTAGCGGGGGGTCTAGCCAAAAACATTCAGTACTTC.

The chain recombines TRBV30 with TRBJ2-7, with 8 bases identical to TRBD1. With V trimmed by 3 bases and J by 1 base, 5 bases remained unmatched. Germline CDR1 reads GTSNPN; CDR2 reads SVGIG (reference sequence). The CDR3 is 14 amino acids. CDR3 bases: TGTGCCTGGAGCGGTGGACAGGGTTCCTACGAGCAGTACTTC. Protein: CAWSGGQGSYEQYF.

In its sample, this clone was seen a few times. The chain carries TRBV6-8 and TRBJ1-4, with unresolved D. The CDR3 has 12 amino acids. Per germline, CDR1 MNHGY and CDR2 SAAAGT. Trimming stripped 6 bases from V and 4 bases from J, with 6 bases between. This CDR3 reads CASRRINEKLFF. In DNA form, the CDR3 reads TGTGCCAGCAGAAGGATTAATGAAAAACTGTTTTTT.

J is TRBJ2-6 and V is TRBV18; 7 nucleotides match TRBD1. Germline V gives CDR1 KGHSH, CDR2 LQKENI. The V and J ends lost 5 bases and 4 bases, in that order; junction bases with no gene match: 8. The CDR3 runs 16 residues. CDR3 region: CASSSGQRTGANVLTF. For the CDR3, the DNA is TGTGCCAGCTCATCGGGACAGAGGACCGGGGCCAACGTCCTGACTTTC.

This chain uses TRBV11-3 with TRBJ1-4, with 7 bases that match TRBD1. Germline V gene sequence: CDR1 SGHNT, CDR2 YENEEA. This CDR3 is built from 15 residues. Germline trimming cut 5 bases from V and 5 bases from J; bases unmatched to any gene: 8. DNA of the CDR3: TGTGCCAGCAGCGTCGGTGGGACAGCGAATGAAAAACTGTTTTTT. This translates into CASSVGGTANEKLFF. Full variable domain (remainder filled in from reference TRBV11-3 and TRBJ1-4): EAGVVQSPRYKIIEKKQPVAFWCNPISGHNTLYWYLQNLGQGPELLIRYENEEAVDDSQLPKDRFSAERLKGVDSTLKIQPAELGDSAVYLCASSVGGTANEKLFFGSGTQLSVL.

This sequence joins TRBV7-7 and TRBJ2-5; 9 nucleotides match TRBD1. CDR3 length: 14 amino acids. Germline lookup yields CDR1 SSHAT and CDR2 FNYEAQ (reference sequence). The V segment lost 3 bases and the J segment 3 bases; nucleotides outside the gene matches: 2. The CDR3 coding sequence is TGTGCCAGCAGCTTGGGACAGGGTGAAGAGACCCAGTACTTC. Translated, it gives CASSLGQGEETQYF.

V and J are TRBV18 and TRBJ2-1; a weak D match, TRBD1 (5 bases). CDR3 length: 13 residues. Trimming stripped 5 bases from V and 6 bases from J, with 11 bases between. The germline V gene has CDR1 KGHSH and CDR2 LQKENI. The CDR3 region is CASSSDTSNEQFF. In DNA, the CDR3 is TGTGCCAGCTCATCGGACACAAGCAATGAGCAGTTCTTC.

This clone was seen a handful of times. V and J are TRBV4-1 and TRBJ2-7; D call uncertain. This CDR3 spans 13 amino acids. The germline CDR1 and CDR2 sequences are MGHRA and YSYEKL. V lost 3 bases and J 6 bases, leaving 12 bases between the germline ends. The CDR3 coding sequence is TGCGCCAGCAGCCAGGCGCCCCTCGGCGAGCAGTACTTC. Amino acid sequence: CASSQAPLGEQYF.

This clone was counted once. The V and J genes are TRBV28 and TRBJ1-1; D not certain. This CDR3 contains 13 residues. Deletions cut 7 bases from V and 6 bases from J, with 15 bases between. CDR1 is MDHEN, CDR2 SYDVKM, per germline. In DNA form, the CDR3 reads TGTGCCAGCATAACCTATGCGGGCGCTGAAGCTTTCTTT. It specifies CASITYAGAEAFF.

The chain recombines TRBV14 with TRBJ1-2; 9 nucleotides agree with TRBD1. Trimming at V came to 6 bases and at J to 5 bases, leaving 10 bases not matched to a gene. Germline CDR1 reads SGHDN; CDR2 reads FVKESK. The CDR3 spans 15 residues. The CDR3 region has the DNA TGTGCCAGCAGTCGAAACACAGGGGGCCCATATGGCTACACCTTC. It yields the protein CASSRNTGGPYGYTF.

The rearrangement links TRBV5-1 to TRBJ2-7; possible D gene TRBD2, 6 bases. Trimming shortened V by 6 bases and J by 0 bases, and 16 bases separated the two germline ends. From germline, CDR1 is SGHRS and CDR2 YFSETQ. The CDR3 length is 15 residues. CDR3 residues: CASTRDSTSSYEQYF. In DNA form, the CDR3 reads TGCGCCAGCACCCGGGACTCTACGAGCTCCTACGAGCAGTACTTC.

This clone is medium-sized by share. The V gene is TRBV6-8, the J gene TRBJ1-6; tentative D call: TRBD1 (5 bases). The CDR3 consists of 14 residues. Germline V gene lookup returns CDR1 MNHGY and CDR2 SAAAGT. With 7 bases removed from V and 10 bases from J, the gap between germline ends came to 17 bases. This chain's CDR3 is CASNRTPGESPLHF. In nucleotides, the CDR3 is TGTGCCAGCAATCGGACACCGGGGGAATCACCCCTCCACTTT.

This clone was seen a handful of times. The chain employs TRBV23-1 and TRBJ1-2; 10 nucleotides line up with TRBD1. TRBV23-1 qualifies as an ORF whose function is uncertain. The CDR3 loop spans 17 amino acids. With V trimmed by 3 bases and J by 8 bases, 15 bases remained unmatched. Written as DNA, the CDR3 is TGCGCCAGCAGTCAGGGGACAGGGGAGACCAGTGGGATAGGCTACACCTTC. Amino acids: CASSQGTGETSGIGYTF.

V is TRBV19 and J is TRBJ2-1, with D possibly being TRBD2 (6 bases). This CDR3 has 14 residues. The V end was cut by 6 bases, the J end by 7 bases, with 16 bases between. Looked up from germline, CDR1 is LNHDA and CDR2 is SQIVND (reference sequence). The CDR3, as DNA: TGTGCCAGTAGGGGGTTAGGCGGGAAGAATGAGCAGTTCTTC. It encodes CASRGLGGKNEQFF.

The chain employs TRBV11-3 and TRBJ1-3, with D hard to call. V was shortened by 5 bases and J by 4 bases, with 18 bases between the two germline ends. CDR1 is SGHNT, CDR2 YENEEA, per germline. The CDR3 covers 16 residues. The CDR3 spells CASSARSGRGGNTIYF. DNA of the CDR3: TGTGCCAGCAGCGCACGGTCCGGCCGCGGGGGAAACACCATATATTTT.

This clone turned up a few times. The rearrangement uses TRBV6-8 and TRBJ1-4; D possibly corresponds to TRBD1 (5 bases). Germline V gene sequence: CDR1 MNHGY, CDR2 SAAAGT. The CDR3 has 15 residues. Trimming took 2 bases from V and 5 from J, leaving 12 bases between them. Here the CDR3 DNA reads TGTGCCAGCAGTTACCCAGGGAAGGGGAATGAAAAACTGTTTTTT. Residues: CASSYPGKGNEKLFF.

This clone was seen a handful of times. This chain's CDR3 is CASSFRRRNSPLHF. CDR3 coding DNA: TGTGCCAGCAGTTTCAGACGGAGGAATTCACCCCTCCACTTT. V and J are TRBV28 and TRBJ1-6; the D is unclear. The V end lost 3 bases, the J end lost 7 bases, and 10 bases lay between the germline ends. This CDR3 has 14 residues. Germline values: CDR1 MDHEN, CDR2 SYDVKM.

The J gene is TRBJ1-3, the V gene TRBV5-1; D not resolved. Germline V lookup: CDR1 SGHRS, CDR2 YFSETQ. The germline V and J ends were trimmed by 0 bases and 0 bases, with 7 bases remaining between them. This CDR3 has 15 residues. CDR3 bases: TGCGCCAGCAGCTTGGGTTCGGGCTCTGGAAACACCATATATTTT. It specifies CASSLGSGSGNTIYF.

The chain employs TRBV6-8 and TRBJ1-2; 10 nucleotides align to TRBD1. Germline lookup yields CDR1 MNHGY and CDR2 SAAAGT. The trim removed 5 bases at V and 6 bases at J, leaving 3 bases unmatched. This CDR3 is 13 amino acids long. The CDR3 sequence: CASSKGQGNGYTF. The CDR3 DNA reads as TGTGCCAGCAGTAAGGGACAGGGGAATGGCTACACCTTC.

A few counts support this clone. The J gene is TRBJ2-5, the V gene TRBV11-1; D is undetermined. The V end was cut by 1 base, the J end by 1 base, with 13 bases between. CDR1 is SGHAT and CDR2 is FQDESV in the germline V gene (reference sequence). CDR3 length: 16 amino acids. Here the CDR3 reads CASSLGRRSRQETQYF. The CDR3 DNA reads TGTGCCAGCAGCTTAGGGCGCAGGAGCCGCCAAGAGACCCAGTACTTC.

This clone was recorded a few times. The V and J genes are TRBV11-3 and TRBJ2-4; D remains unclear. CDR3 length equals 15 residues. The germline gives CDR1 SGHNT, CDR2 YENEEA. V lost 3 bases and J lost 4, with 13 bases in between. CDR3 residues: CASSFGLGSKNIQYF. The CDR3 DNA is TGTGCCAGCAGCTTTGGGCTGGGGTCAAAAAACATTCAGTACTTC. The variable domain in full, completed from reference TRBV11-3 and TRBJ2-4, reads EAGVVQSPRYKIIEKKQPVAFWCNPISGHNTLYWYLQNLGQGPELLIRYENEEAVDDSQLPKDRFSAERLKGVDSTLKIQPAELGDSAVYLCASSFGLGSKNIQYFGAGTRLSVL.